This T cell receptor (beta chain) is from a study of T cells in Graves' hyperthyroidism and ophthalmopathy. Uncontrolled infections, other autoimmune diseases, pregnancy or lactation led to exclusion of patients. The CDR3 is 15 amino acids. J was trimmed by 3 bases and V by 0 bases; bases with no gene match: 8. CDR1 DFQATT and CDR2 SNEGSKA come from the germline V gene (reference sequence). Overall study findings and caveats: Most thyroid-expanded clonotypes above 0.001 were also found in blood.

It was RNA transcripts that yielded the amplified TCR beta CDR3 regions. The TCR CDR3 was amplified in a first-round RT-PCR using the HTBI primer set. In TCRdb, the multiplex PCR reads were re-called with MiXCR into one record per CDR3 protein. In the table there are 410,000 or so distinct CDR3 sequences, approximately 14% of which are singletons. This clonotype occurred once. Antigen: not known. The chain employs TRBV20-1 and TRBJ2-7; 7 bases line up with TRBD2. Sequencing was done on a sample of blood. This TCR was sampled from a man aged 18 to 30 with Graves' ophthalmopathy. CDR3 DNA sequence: TGCAGTGCTAGAGATCTCGGCGGGAGTCGCTACGAGCAGTACTTC. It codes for CSARDLGGSRYEQYF.